Sequencing of this T cell receptor (beta chain) was carried out in a study of T cells in Graves' hyperthyroidism and ophthalmopathy. The TCR beta CDR3 regions underwent amplification using RNA transcripts as the source. HTBI primers were the set used in a first-round RT-PCR of the TCR CDR3. One entry per CDR3 protein, called by TCRdb with MiXCR from the multiplex PCR reads. The top ten hold 33% of the sample, which has roughly 330,000 distinct CDR3 sequences, approximately 15% seen once. Overall study results and limits: Ophthalmopathy was predicted by the model a median of about 6.7 months ahead of onset. Classification by a 13 V-J model distinguished ophthalmopathy from stable hyperthyroidism.

This clonotype was counted ten times or more. Its antigen is currently unknown. The sequencing input was blood. The origin of this receptor is a man younger than 45 with Graves' hyperthyroidism.

This CDR3 reads CASSLMSDYGYTF. The CDR3 DNA follows: TGTGCCAGCAGCTTAATGTCAGATTATGGCTACACCTTC. The chain carries TRBV7-2 and TRBJ1-2; D ambiguous. V was cut by 2 bases and J by 5 bases, with 9 bases left in between. Germline V gene sequence: CDR1 SGHTA, CDR2 FQGNSA. The CDR3 is made up of 13 amino acids. Full variable domain (missing parts from reference TRBV7-2 and TRBJ1-2): GAGVSQSPSNKVTEKGKDVELRCDPISGHTALYWYRQSLGQGLEFLIYFQGNSAPDKSGLPSDRFSAERTGGSVSTLTIQRTQQEDSAVYLCASSLMSDYGYTFGSGTRLTVV.